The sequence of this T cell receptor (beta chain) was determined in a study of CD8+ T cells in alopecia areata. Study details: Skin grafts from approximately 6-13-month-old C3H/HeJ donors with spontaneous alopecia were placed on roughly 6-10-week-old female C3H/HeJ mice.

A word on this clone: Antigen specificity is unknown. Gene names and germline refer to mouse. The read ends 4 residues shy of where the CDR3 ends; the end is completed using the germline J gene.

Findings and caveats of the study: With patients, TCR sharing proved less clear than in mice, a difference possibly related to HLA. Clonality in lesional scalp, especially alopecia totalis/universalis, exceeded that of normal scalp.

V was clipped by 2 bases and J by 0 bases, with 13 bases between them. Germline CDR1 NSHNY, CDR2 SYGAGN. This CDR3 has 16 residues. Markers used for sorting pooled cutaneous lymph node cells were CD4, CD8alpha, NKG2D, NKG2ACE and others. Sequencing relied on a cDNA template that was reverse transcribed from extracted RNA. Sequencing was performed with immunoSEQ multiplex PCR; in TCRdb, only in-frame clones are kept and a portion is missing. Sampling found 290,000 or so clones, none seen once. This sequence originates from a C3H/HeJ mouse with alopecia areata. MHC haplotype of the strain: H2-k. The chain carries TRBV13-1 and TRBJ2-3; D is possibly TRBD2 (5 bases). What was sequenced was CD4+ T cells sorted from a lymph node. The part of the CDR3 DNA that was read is TGTGCCAGCAGTGAAGGTGGCTGGACTAGTGCAGAA. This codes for CASSEGGWTSAE. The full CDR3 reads CASSEGGWTSAETLYF.